This T cell receptor (beta chain) comes out of a study of CD8+ T cells in alopecia areata. V was pared by 1 base and J by 4 bases, with 10 bases between. This CDR3 comprises 13 residues. CDR1 is SQVTM and CDR2 is ANQGSEA in the germline V gene. Extraction of RNA preceded its reverse transcription into cDNA, which served as the sequencing template. Sequencing used immunoSEQ multiplex PCR; TCRdb keeps in-frame clones, though not all of them. The sample yields approximately 66,000 clones, approximately 64% seen once. Source: CD8+ T cells sorted from blood, taken at week 0. V is TRBV29-1 and J is TRBJ1-2, with a tentative D call TRBD1 (6 bases). This TCR was sampled from a human donor with alopecia areata. The CDR3 nucleotides read TGCAGCGTTGAAGGACCAGGGGTCTATGGCTACACCTTC. Translated, it gives CSVEGPGVYGYTF.